Listed here are 17 T cell receptor beta chains from one sample, sequenced in a study of blood T cell repertoires in COVID-19. Clones were sequenced by immunoSEQ multiplex PCR, and TCRdb holds only the in-frame ones, with some missing. The sample lists around 66,000 clones; around 87% were seen once. Material for sequencing was peripheral blood. The receptors here all came from a man in his sixties with acute or convalescent COVID-19.

This clone was seen once. The V and J genes are TRBV2 and TRBJ1-1; 7 bases are a match to TRBD1. Germline V lookup: CDR1 SNHLY, CDR2 FYNNEI. The ends lost 6 bases at V and 5 bases at J; junction bases unmatched: 12. The CDR3 runs to 15 residues. The CDR3 reads CASRPLTGDETEAFF. CDR3 bases: TGTGCCAGCAGACCTCTCACAGGGGATGAGACTGAAGCTTTCTTT.

This clone appeared a single time. The chain joins TRBV19 to TRBJ2-2, with D unclear. Germline assignment: CDR1 LNHDA and CDR2 SQIVND (reference sequence). The length of the CDR3 is 11 residues. V was pared by 9 bases and J by 2 bases, with 4 bases between. The CDR3 loop is CASQNTGELFF. The CDR3 DNA reads TGTGCCAGCCAAAACACCGGGGAGCTGTTTTTT.

The chain employs TRBV19 and TRBJ1-5; a possible D gene is TRBD1 (5 bases). Germline values: CDR1 LNHDA, CDR2 SQIVND (reference sequence). The CDR3 runs 15 residues. The V and J ends lost 1 base and 3 bases respectively, with 10 bases between them. This chain's CDR3 is CASSIGGQDNQPQHF. DNA for the CDR3: TGTGCCAGTAGTATAGGCGGACAAGACAATCAGCCCCAGCATTTT.

The chain carries TRBV7-9 and TRBJ1-2, with a tentative D call TRBD1 (6 bases). The V and J ends lost 0 bases and 5 bases respectively, with 19 bases between them. The CDR3 has 17 amino acids. Germline-derived CDR1 and CDR2 are SEHNR and FQNEAQ (reference sequence). CDR3 nucleotides: TGTGCCAGCAGCTTAGCGTTGGGGACACGGGATGGGTATGGCTACACCTTC. Translation gives CASSLALGTRDGYGYTF.

The chain recombines TRBV6-1 with TRBJ2-5, with D possibly being TRBD2 (6 bases). Trimming shortened V by 1 base and J by 5 bases, and 11 bases separated the two germline ends. This CDR3 is built from 14 residues. Germline V gives CDR1 MNHNS, CDR2 SASEGT. Here the CDR3 reads CASSEGAGTETQYF. The CDR3 region has the DNA TGTGCCAGCAGTGAAGGGGCGGGGACGGAGACCCAGTACTTC.

This clone came up once. The chain uses TRBV6-2 or TRBV6-3 and TRBJ1-1; D is possibly TRBD1 (6 bases). In germline, CDR1 is MNHEY, CDR2 SVGEGT. V dropped 1 base and J dropped 5 bases, with 14 bases sitting between them. This CDR3 spans 15 amino acids. CDR3 nucleotides: TGTGCCAGCAGTTACTTTCGGGGGGCGCGGACTGAAGCTTTCTTT. It yields the protein CASSYFRGARTEAFF.

CDR3 sequence reads: CASTEGTGTEDMNTEAFF. The CDR3 DNA reads TGTGCCAGCACCGAGGGTACCGGGACAGAGGATATGAACACTGAAGCTTTCTTT. V usage is TRBV21-1 and J usage is TRBJ1-1; the table assigns TRBD1, which was not confirmed against the DNA. TRBV21-1 is a listed pseudogene. This CDR3 comprises 18 residues.

The chain carries TRBV19 and TRBJ1-1, with D hard to call. Trimming left V 3 bases short and J 4 bases short, with 9 bases between. Germline V lookup: CDR1 LNHDA, CDR2 SQIVND (reference sequence). This CDR3 comprises 13 residues. The CDR3 DNA follows: TGTGCCAGTAGTATTTTATCGGGCACTGAAGCTTTCTTT. This gives the protein CASSILSGTEAFF.

This clone was seen a handful of times. The DNA of the CDR3 is TGTGCCAGCCGTCTTCAGGTTTACAATGAGCAGTTCTTC. Translation: CASRLQVYNEQFF. The chain carries TRBV6-5 and TRBJ2-1; D gene ambiguous. Germline-derived CDR1 and CDR2 are MNHEY and SVGAGI. This CDR3 comprises 13 residues. Trimming cost V 8 bases and J 4 bases, with 12 bases left between them.

This clone was observed once. The chain joins TRBV6-6 to TRBJ1-5; weak D call: TRBD1 (5 bases). The V gene's germline CDR1 is MNHNY and CDR2 SVGAGI (reference sequence). The CDR3 covers 12 residues. The V end was cut by 6 bases, the J end by 7 bases, with 10 bases between. This CDR3 reads CASRNGGQPQHF. The DNA of the CDR3 is TGTGCCAGCAGAAACGGGGGGCAGCCCCAGCATTTT.

This clone was detected only a few times. The chain uses TRBV5-6 and TRBJ2-6; 9 positions agree with TRBD1. CDR1 is SGHDT and CDR2 is YYEEEE in the germline V gene. The V and J ends lost 2 bases and 2 bases, in that order; junction bases with no gene match: 5. This CDR3 has 17 amino acids. CDR3 amino acids: CASSFGTGKTGANVLTF. The CDR3 DNA reads TGTGCCAGCAGCTTCGGGACAGGGAAGACTGGGGCCAACGTCCTGACTTTC. The full variable domain, its missing parts supplied by reference TRBV5-6 and TRBJ2-6, is DAGVTQSPTHLIKTRGQQVTLRCSPKSGHDTVSWYQQALGQGPQFIFQYYEEEERQRGNFPDRFSGHQFPNYSSELNVNALLLGDSALYLCASSFGTGKTGANVLTFGAGSRLTVL.

CDR3 sequence (DNA): TGTGCCAGCAGTGAACTTCGGGACAGGCAGAAAGAGACCCAGTACTTC. Its protein is CASSELRDRQKETQYF. The J gene is TRBJ2-5, the V gene TRBV6-1, with 8 positions matching TRBD1. Germline V gene lookup returns CDR1 MNHNS and CDR2 SASEGT. This CDR3 has 16 residues. V gave up 2 bases and J gave up 3 bases; unmatched junction bases: 8.

V is TRBV4-3 and J is TRBJ2-1; a weak D match, TRBD2 (7 bases). Germline lookup yields CDR1 LGHNA and CDR2 YSLEER. Trimming took off 0 bases at V and 9 bases at J, with 18 bases between the two ends. This CDR3 is built from 16 residues. The CDR3 loop is CASSQEGGVGGSEQFF. The DNA for the CDR3 is TGCGCCAGCAGCCAAGAGGGGGGCGTCGGGGGGAGTGAGCAGTTCTTC.

The chain employs TRBV11-2 and TRBJ1-6; 7 bases agree with TRBD1. The V gene's germline CDR1 is SGHAT and CDR2 FQNNGV. CDR3 length: 15 amino acids. The V and J ends lost 7 bases and 10 bases, in that order; junction bases with no gene match: 13. The CDR3 loop is CASKQGKGATSPLHF. In DNA, the CDR3 is TGTGCCAGCAAACAGGGGAAGGGGGCAACATCACCCCTCCACTTT.

The rearrangement links TRBV6-2 or TRBV6-3 to TRBJ1-5, with 9 bases lining up with TRBD1. This CDR3 contains 16 residues. J lost 2 bases, V lost 6 bases, and 8 bases had no gene match. The germline V gene has CDR1 MNHEY and CDR2 SVGEGT. CDR3 in DNA: TGTGCCAGCAGCTCCGGGGACAGGGAGGGCAATCAGCCCCAGCATTTT. Translation gives CASSSGDREGNQPQHF.

The chain has TRBV7-2 and TRBJ2-2, with TRBD2 matching over 10 bases. Germline loops: CDR1 SGHTA, CDR2 FQGNSA. This CDR3 region has 16 residues. The V and J ends lost 4 bases and 2 bases, in that order; junction bases with no gene match: 4. CDR3 in amino acids: CASSSRTSGNTGELFF. In nucleotides, the CDR3 is TGTGCCAGCAGCTCTCGGACTAGCGGCAACACCGGGGAGCTGTTTTTT.

The chain employs TRBV5-1 and TRBJ2-7, with 12 bases fitting TRBD1. V lost 5 bases, J lost 6 bases, and 18 bases stayed unmatched. CDR3 length equals 18 residues. Germline-derived CDR1 and CDR2 are SGHRS and YFSETQ. CDR3 region: CASSYNRIGWDRGLEQYF. DNA for the CDR3: TGCGCCAGCAGTTACAACCGAATTGGGTGGGACAGGGGGCTCGAGCAGTACTTC.